These T cell receptor beta chains were read from a single sample in a study of T cell responses to AZD1222 COVID-19 vaccine. Clones were read by immunoSEQ multiplex PCR, and TCRdb kept only the in-frame ones, dropping some. The sample has 150,000 to 200,000 clones, roughly 90% seen once. Sequencing was performed on peripheral blood, taken on day 0 of AZD1222 vaccination. The receptors were sampled from an adult in good health. Each CDR3 is given with its conserved first and last residue. A D gene is named only where the DNA matches it firmly. Some rows have no size entry. The others give once, few or many, or a class for an expanded clone.

D,V,J,size,CDR3,DNA
-,TRBV4-2,TRBJ1-4,once,CASSSRGGPGANEKLFF,TGTGCCAGCAGCTCGAGGGGGGGCCCCGGGGCTAATGAAAAACTGTTTTTT
TRBD1,TRBV28,TRBJ2-7,-,CASSTRTGNTYEQYF,TGTGCCAGCAGTACCCGGACAGGAAATACCTACGAGCAGTACTTC
TRBD2,TRBV7-2,TRBJ2-1,-,CASSARVAGPAYNEQFF,TGTGCCAGCAGCGCCCGGGTAGCGGGTCCCGCCTACAATGAGCAGTTCTTC
-,TRBV19,TRBJ1-5,-,CASSIEGMANQPQHF,TGTGCCAGTAGTATAGAGGGTATGGCCAATCAGCCCCAGCATTTT
-,TRBV12-3/TRBV12-4,TRBJ1-6,-,CASSFRPYSPLHF,TGTGCCAGCAGTTTTCGGCCGTATTCACCCCTCCACTTT
-,TRBV27,TRBJ1-5,-,CASSASGTVGRYSNQPQHF,TGTGCCAGCAGTGCCTCCGGGACGGTGGGACGATATAGCAATCAGCCCCAGCATTTT
-,TRBV11-2,TRBJ2-1,-,CASSSTRGGNEQFF,TGTGCCAGCAGCTCCACAAGGGGCGGAAATGAGCAGTTCTTC
TRBD1,TRBV19,TRBJ1-2,once,CASSMRGRGYGYTF,TGTGCCAGTAGTATGAGGGGGCGCGGCTATGGCTACACCTTC
TRBD2,TRBV7-9,TRBJ2-1,-,CASSLGGSGLARNEQFF,TGTGCCAGCAGCTTAGGAGGGTCGGGACTAGCTCGGAATGAGCAGTTCTTC
TRBD1,TRBV6-5,TRBJ1-1,-,CASSSDRAFTEAFF,TGTGCCAGCAGCTCCGACAGGGCTTTCACTGAAGCTTTCTTT
TRBD1,TRBV5-4,TRBJ1-2,-,CASRTQGAGGYTF,TGTGCCAGCAGGACTCAGGGGGCGGGCGGCTACACCTTC
-,TRBV6-2/TRBV6-3,TRBJ2-1,-,CASSEYRDYNEQFF,TGTGCCAGCAGTGAGTACAGGGACTACAATGAGCAGTTCTTC
-,TRBV4-1,TRBJ2-7,-,CASSQGHGGIYEQYF,TGCGCCAGCAGCCAGGGCCATGGGGGGATCTACGAGCAGTACTTC
TRBD1,TRBV30,TRBJ1-1,few,CARDRGGDTEAFF,TGTGCCCGCGACAGGGGTGGGGACACTGAAGCTTTCTTT
-,TRBV27,TRBJ1-4,-,CASSFYEKLFF,TGTGCCAGCAGTTTCTATGAAAAACTGTTTTTT
TRBD2,TRBV5-1,TRBJ2-2,once,CASSLRLAALNTGELFF,TGCGCCAGCAGCTTAAGACTAGCGGCTTTGAACACCGGGGAGCTGTTTTTT
TRBD1,TRBV4-2,TRBJ2-3,-,CASSQTTTGGTDTQYF,TGTGCCAGCAGCCAAACTACGACAGGGGGCACAGATACGCAGTATTTT
-,TRBV30,TRBJ2-3,-,CAWDRVDTQYF,TGTGCCTGGGATAGGGTAGATACGCAGTATTTT
-,TRBV10-3,TRBJ2-1,-,CAISGTDGGLYNEQFF,TGTGCCATCAGTGGGACCGACGGGGGGCTTTACAATGAGCAGTTCTTC
-,TRBV15,TRBJ1-6,-,CATSRDRSLNSPLHF,TGTGCCACCAGCAGAGATCGCAGCCTTAATTCACCCCTCCACTTT
-,TRBV4-1,TRBJ1-1,-,CASSQENLDLTEAFF,TGCGCCAGCAGCCAAGAAAATCTGGATCTCACTGAAGCTTTCTTT
TRBD2,TRBV6-5,TRBJ2-1,-,CASSSMGLETYNEQFF,TGTGCCAGCAGTTCCATGGGACTAGAGACTTACAATGAGCAGTTCTTC
TRBD1,TRBV29-1,TRBJ1-3,-,CSASQGGRNTIYF,TGCAGCGCCTCCCAGGGGGGGAGAAACACCATATATTTT
TRBD1,TRBV2,TRBJ1-1,-,CASSSGTGLYTEAFF,TGTGCCAGCTCCTCCGGGACAGGGCTGTACACTGAAGCTTTCTTT
TRBD2,TRBV4-2,TRBJ2-1,-,CASSPLSGRAKNEQFF,TGTGCCAGCAGCCCCCTTAGCGGGAGGGCCAAGAATGAGCAGTTCTTC
-,TRBV21-1,TRBJ1-6,few,CASSSDRDLSSYNSPLHF,TGTGCCAGCAGCTCGGACAGGGATCTAAGCTCCTATAATTCACCCCTCCACTTT
-,TRBV7-9,TRBJ1-6,-,CASRTPGNSPLHF,TGTGCCAGCAGGACCCCAGGGAATTCACCCCTCCACTTT
TRBD1,TRBV3-1/TRBV3-2,TRBJ1-2,-,CASSQYSGGGGYGYTF,TGTGCCAGCAGCCAGTATTCAGGGGGAGGCGGCTATGGCTACACCTTC
-,TRBV27,TRBJ1-5,-,CASSDLRGPKNQPQHF,TGTGCCAGCAGCGACCTTCGGGGACCGAAGAATCAGCCCCAGCATTTT
TRBD1,TRBV7-2,TRBJ1-6,-,CASSLFGTGGLSLHF,TGTGCCAGCAGCTTATTTGGGACAGGGGGGTTATCCCTCCACTTT
-,TRBV5-1,TRBJ1-2,once,CASSLEGTSYGYTF,TGCGCCAGCAGCTTGGAAGGCACCTCCTATGGCTACACCTTC
-,TRBV30,TRBJ1-2,-,CAWTEEGWTHGYTF,TGTGCCTGGACGGAGGAGGGCTGGACTCATGGCTACACCTTC
TRBD1,TRBV30,TRBJ1-1,-,CAWTRDRVRSTEAFF,TGTGCCTGGACCCGGGACAGGGTAAGGAGCACTGAAGCTTTCTTT
-,TRBV5-8,TRBJ1-5,-,CASSGDSTYSNQPQHF,TGTGCCAGCAGCGGAGACAGCACCTATAGCAATCAGCCCCAGCATTTT
TRBD1,TRBV6-5,TRBJ2-5,-,CASSGDRGRQETQYF,TGTGCCAGCTCGGGGGACAGGGGTCGGCAAGAGACCCAGTACTTC
TRBD1,TRBV19,TRBJ1-1,once,CASRTGAFMNTEAFF,TGTGCCAGTCGGACAGGGGCCTTTATGAACACTGAAGCTTTCTTT
-,TRBV5-5,TRBJ2-2,-,CASSGLVIPTGELFF,TGTGCCAGCAGCGGGCTCGTTATCCCCACCGGGGAGCTGTTTTTT
TRBD2,TRBV3-1/TRBV3-2,TRBJ2-1,once,CASSQGASGNFEQFF,TGTGCCAGCAGCCAAGGGGCTAGCGGGAATTTTGAGCAGTTCTTC
-,TRBV10-2,TRBJ1-6,-,CASSVQRGSPLHF,TGCGCCAGCAGTGTACAAAGGGGGTCACCCCTCCACTTT
-,TRBV6-5,TRBJ2-6,once,CASTLYHGANVLTF,TGTGCCAGCACCCTGTATCATGGGGCCAACGTCCTGACTTTC
TRBD1,TRBV4-1,TRBJ1-5,-,CASSQGDRASNQPQHF,TGCGCCAGCAGCCAGGGCGACAGGGCGAGCAATCAGCCCCAGCATTTT
TRBD1,TRBV19,TRBJ1-1,-,CATQSGDRVSAFF,TGTGCCACTCAAAGCGGGGACAGGGTCAGCGCTTTCTTT